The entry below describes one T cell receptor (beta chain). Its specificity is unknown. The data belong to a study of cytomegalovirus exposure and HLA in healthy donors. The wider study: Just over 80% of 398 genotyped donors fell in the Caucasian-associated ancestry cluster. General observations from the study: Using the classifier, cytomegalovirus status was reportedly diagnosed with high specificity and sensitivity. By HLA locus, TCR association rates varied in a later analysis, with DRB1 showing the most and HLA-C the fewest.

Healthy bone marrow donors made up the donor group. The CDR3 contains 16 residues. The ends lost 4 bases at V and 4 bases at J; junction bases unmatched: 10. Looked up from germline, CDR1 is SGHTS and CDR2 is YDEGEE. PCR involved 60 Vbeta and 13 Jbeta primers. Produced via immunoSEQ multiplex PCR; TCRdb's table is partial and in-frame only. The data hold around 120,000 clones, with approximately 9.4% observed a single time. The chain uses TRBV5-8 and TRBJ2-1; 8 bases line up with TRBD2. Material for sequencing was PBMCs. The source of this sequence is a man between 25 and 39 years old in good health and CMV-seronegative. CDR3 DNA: TGTGCCAGCAGCCACCGGGGGGGACTCTTATACAATGAGCAGTTCTTC. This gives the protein CASSHRGGLLYNEQFF. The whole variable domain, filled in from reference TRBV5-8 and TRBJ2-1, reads EAGVTQSPTHLIKTRGQQATLRCSPISGHTSVYWYQQALGLGLQFLLWYDEGEERNRGNFPPRFSGRQFPNYSSELNVNALELEDSALYLCASSHRGGLLYNEQFFGPGTRLTVL.